The following is a T cell receptor beta chain sequence with its context. It lacks a known antigen. Within one base of it there is no much larger clone, and no base qualities were kept. TCR CDR3 regions were amplified from genomic DNA by multiplex PCR using the deep immunoSEQ assay. For each cell subset, the extracted genomic DNA was distributed evenly across all wells of several immunoSEQ 96-well plates, and each plate served as one replicate. For sorted subsets, each replicate PCR was loaded with approximately 0.2 ug genomic DNA, equivalent to about 30,000 T cell genomes. The purified libraries were quantified using a Qubit 3.0 fluorometer, sized with a Bioanalyzer 2100, and then quantified again using the KAPA Library Quantification kit. Every immunoSEQ 96-well plate was sequenced on a dedicated single-read 150-cycle Illumina NextSeq 550 flow cell. In the authors' own workflow: Because only junctional sequences without quality scores were contained in the immunoSEQ output, filtering matching that applied to full-length reads could not be performed. Sequences were annotated with PyIR, a Python wrapper for IgBLAST v1.9, using IMGT germline references to assign V/J genes and CDR3. Reads were removed for weak V/J assignments (E-value above 1e-6), missing CDR3, stop codons, out-of-frame junctions, or ambiguous translated residues. A V3J clonotype was defined by an identical inferred V gene, J gene, and CDR3 amino acid sequence. To compute the percentage overlap between repertoires, the number of shared unique clonotypes was divided by the size of the smaller repertoire. Richness of each repertoire was evaluated using RTK rarefaction, the Chao1 estimator, and Recon v2.1 estimates of unobserved clonotypes. For all TCRbeta clonotypes obtained by the gDNA method from a few donors, generation probabilities were computed with OLGA. TCRdb retrieved this table from immuneACCESS and kept in-frame rearrangements only. Not all clones are present; in checked studies, unresolved V genes account for under half, and no reason is known for the remainder. V and J calls and clone size are those listed in that table; D and trimming were worked out from the DNA. The sample table records over 800,000 clones; roughly 92% of these occur just once. The top ten clonotypes cover about 24% of the sample.

CD8 naive samples were CD45RO-negative cells positively selected for CCR7, giving a CD45RA+CCR7+ population that excluded TemRA cells. The donors were healthy, HIV-negative adults with no recently reported acute infections or vaccinations. Every donor was a Caucasian adult residing in Nashville, Tennessee, USA. Blood was obtained by leukapheresis, after which PBMCs were separated by Ficoll-Histopaque density gradient centrifugation and cryopreserved in liquid nitrogen vapor phase. Analytical flow cytometry was used to check the purity and quantity of each magnetically sorted T cell population. Each sorted fraction had its genomic DNA isolated and then quantified by UV absorbance on a Nanodrop 2000c. The sample originates from a study of shared clonotypes between healthy human individuals (dated by TCRdb to the early 2020s). Regarding the complete study: The cohort included three men and a couple of women between 18 and 49 years of age. For each donor, CD4 naive and CD4 memory were each run on three plates, CD8 naive on two plates, and CD8 memory on one plate. Each donor's leukapheresis produced roughly between roughly 0.85 and 9.5 billion PBMCs. Blood TCR repertoires of a handful of healthy adults were deeply sequenced to estimate repertoire size and the extent of clonotype sharing between individuals. To increase sequencing depth and limit assay-specific biases, different laboratories used diverse techniques to prepare libraries and sequence TCR repertoires.

The study at large found these results: Sampling was restricted to blood, and TCR repertoires in tissues likely differ from the TCR repertoires found in blood. Clonotypes shared by all four sorted-subset donors showed higher generation probabilities than non-shared clonotypes. Even with the large sequencing depth, rarefaction of the sorted-subset datasets indicated that sequencing was incomplete. Pairwise subsampling indicated that sequencing depth was expected to affect the degree of clonotype sharing among donors. Naive subsets generally had larger estimated clonotype richness than memory subsets did. When several donors were compared, the shared fraction of clonotypes was around 4.6% for naive CD4, less than 4% for naive CD8, roughly 2.3% for memory CD4, and about 0.36% for memory CD8. The small number of donors limited the genetic and exposure-history diversity represented.

Sequenced: naive CD8+ T cells sorted from blood. The meaning of the sample's cell subset or site label: CD45RA+CCR7+. This receptor was obtained from a man in his thirties or forties in good health.

The bases are TGTGCCAGCAGTTTACTTGGGACAGGGATCGAGCAGTACTTC. It codes for CASSLLGTGIEQYF. The sequence links TRBV28 to TRBJ2-7, and TRBD1 matches 9 of the central bases. For CDR1 and CDR2, the germline V gene lists MDHEN and SYDVKM. Including the terminal cysteine and phenylalanine, the CDR3 comprises 14 residues. The DNA shown is the 42-base CDR3, in frame from base 1. V has 2 bases trimmed and J has 6 bases trimmed; junction bases matching no gene number 5.